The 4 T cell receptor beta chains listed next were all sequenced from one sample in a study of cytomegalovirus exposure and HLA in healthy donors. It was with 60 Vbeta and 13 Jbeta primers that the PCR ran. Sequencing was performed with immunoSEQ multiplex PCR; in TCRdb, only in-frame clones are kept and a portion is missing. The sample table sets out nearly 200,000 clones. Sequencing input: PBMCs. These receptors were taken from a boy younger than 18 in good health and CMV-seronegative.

The CDR3 DNA reads TGTGCCATCAGTGAGTCGGGACTAGCGGAAGAGACCCAGTACTTC. Encoded protein: CAISESGLAEETQYF. The chain recombines TRBV10-3 with TRBJ2-5; TRBD2 matches 11 bases. Trimming removed 0 bases from V and 3 bases from J; junction bases left unmatched: 0. The CDR3 extends over 15 amino acids. From germline, CDR1 is ENHRY and CDR2 SYGVKD.

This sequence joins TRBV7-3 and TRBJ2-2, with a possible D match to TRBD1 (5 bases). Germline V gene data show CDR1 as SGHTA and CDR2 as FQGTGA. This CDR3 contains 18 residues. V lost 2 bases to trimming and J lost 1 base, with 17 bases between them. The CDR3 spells CASSLLAGQGGNTGELFF. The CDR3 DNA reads TGTGCCAGCAGCTTACTCGCTGGGCAGGGTGGGAACACCGGGGAGCTGTTTTTT.

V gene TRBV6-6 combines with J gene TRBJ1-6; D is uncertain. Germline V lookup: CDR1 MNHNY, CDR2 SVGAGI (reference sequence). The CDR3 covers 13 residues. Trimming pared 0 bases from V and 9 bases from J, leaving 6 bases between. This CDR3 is CASSYSIVSPLHF. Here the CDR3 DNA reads TGTGCCAGCAGTTACTCTATAGTTTCACCCCTCCACTTT.

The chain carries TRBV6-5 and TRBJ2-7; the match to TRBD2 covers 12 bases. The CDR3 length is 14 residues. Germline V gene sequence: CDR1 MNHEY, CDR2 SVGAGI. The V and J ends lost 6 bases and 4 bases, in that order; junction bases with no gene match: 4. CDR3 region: CASSPTSGGYEQYF. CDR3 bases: TGTGCCAGCAGCCCGACTAGCGGGGGTTACGAGCAGTACTTC.